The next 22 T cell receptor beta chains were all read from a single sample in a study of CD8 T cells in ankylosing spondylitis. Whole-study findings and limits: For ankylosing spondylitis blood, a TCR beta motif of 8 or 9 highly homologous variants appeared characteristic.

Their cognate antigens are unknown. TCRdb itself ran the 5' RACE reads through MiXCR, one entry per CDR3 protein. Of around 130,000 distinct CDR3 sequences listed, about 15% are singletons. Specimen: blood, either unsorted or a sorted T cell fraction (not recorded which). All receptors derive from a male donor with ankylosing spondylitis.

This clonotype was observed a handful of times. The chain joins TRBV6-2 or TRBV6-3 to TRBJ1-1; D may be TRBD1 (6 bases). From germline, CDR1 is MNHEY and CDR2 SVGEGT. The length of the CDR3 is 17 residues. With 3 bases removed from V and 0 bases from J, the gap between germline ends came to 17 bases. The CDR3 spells CASSYWDGGRMNTEAFF. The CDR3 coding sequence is TGTGCCAGCAGTTATTGGGACGGGGGGCGGATGAACACTGAAGCTTTCTTT.

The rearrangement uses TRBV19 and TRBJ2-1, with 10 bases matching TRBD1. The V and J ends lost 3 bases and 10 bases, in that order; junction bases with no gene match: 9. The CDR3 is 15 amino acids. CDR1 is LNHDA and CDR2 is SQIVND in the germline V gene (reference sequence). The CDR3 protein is CASSIGQGDKWEQFF. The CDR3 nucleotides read TGTGCCAGTAGTATCGGACAGGGGGACAAGTGGGAGCAGTTCTTC.

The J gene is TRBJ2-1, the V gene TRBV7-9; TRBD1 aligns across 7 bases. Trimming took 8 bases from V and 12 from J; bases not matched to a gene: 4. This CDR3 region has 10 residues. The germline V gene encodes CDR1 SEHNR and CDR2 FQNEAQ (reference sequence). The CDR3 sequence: CASGQVGQFF. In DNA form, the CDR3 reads TGTGCCAGCGGACAGGTGGGGCAGTTCTTC.

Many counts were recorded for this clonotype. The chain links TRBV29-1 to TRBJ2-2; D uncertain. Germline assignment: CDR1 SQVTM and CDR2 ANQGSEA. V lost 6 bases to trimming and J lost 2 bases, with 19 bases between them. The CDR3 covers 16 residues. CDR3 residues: CSVLTFAPPNTGELFF. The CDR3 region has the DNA TGCAGCGTCCTGACGTTTGCGCCCCCAAACACCGGGGAGCTGTTTTTT.

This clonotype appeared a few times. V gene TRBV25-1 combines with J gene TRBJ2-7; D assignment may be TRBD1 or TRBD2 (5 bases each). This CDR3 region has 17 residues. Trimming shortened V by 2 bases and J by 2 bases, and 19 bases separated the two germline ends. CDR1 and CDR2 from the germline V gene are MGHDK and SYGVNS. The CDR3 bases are TGTGCCAGCAGTGAAAGGACGTTAGGGACCAGTACCTACGAGCAGTACTTC. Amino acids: CASSERTLGTSTYEQYF.

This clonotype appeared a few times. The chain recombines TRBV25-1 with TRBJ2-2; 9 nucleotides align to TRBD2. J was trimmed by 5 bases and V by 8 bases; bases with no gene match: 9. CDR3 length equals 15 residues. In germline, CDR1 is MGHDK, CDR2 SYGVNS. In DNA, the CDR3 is TGTGCCAGCCGGGGCGGGAGGGCCTGGACCGGGGAGCTGTTTTTT. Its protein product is CASRGGRAWTGELFF.

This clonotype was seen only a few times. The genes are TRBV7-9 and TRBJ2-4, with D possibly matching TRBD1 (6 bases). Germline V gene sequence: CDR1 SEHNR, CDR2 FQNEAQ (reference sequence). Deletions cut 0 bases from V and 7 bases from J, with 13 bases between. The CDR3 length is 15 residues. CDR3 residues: CASSLAGGSGNIQYF. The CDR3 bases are TGTGCCAGCAGCTTAGCAGGGGGTTCGGGGAACATTCAGTACTTC.

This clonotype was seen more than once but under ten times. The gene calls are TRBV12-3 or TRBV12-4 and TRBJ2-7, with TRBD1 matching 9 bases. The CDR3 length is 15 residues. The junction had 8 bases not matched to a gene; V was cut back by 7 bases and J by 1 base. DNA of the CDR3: TGTGCCAGCACCTTAGGACAGGGGCAATCCTACGAGCAGTACTTC. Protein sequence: CASTLGQGQSYEQYF.

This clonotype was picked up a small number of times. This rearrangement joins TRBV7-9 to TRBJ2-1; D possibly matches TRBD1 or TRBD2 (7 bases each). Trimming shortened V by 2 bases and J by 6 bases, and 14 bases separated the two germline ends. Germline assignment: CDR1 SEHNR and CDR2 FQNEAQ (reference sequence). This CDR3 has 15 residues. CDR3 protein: CASSLLTGRANEQFF. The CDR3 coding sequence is TGTGCCAGCAGCTTACTGACAGGGAGGGCCAATGAGCAGTTCTTC.

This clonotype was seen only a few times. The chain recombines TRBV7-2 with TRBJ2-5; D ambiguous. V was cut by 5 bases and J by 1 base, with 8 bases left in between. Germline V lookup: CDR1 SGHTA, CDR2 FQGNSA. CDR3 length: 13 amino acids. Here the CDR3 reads CASSPVPQETQYF. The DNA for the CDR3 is TGTGCCAGCAGCCCCGTACCCCAAGAGACCCAGTACTTC.

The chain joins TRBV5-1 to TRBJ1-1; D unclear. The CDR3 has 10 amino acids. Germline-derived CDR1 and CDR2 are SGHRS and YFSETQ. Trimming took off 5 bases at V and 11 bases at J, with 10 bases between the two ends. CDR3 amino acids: CASRGSRAFF. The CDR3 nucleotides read TGCGCCAGCAGGGGGAGTAGGGCTTTCTTT.

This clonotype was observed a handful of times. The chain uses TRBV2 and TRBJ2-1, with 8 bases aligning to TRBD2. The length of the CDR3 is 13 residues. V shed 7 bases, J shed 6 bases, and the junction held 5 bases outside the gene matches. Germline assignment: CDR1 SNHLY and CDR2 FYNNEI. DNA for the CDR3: TGTGCCAGCACTCCGGGACTAGGCAATGAGCAGTTCTTC. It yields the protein CASTPGLGNEQFF.

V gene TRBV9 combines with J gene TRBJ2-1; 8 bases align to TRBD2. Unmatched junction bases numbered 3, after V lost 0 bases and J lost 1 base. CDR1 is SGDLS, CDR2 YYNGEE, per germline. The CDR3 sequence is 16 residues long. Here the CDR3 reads CASSVAASGSYNEQFF. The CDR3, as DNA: TGTGCCAGCAGCGTAGCGGCTAGCGGGTCCTACAATGAGCAGTTCTTC.

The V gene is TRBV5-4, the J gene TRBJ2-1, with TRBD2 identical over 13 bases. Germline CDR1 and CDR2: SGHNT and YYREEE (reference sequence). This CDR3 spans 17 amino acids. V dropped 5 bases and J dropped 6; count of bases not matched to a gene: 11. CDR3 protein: CASRSWTSGRGGNEQFF. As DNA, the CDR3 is TGTGCCAGCAGATCGTGGACTAGCGGGAGAGGCGGCAATGAGCAGTTCTTC. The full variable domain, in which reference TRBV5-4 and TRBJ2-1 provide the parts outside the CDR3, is ETGVTQSPTHLIKTRGQQVTLRCSSQSGHNTVSWYQQALGQGPQFIFQYYREEENGRGNFPPRFSGLQFPNYSSELNVNALELDDSALYLCASRSWTSGRGGNEQFFGPGTRLTVL.

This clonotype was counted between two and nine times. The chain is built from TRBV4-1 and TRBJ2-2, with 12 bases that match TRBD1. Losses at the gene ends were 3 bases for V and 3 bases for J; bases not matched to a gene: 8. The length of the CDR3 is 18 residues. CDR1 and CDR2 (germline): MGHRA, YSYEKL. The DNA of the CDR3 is TGCGCCAGCAGCCATGAAAGGGACAGGGGGCTGGACACCGGGGAGCTGTTTTTT. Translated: CASSHERDRGLDTGELFF.

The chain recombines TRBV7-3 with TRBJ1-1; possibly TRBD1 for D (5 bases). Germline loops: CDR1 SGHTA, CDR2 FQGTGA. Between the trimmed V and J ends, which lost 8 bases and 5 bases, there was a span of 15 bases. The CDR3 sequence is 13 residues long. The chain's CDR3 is CASSIMTETEAFF. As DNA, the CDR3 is TGTGCCAGCTCAATTATGACAGAGACTGAAGCTTTCTTT.

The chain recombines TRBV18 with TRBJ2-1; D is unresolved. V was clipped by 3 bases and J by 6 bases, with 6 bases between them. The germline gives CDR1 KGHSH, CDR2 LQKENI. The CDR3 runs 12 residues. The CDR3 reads CASSPLVNEQFF. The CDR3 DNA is TGTGCCAGCTCACCCTTGGTCAATGAGCAGTTCTTC.

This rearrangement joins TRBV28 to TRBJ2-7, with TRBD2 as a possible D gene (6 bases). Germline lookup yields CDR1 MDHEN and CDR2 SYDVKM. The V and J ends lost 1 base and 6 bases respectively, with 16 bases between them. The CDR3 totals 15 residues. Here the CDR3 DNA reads TGTGCCAGCAGTTTATTCGGGGGAGTTCGAGGCGAGCAGTACTTC. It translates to CASSLFGGVRGEQYF.

Here the CDR3 reads CASSQNARYF. Here the CDR3 DNA reads TGCGCCAGCAGTCAAAATGCGCGGTACTTC. The chain links TRBV23-1 to TRBJ2-7; D is unclear. TRBV23-1 is known as an ORF, though its function is uncertain. V gave up 2 bases and J gave up 12 bases, with 8 bases separating them. The length of the CDR3 is 10 residues.

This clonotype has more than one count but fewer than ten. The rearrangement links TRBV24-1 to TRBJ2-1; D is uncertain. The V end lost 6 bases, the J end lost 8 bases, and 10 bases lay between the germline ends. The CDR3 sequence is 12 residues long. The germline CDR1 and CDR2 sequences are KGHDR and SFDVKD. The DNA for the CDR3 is TGTGCCACCAGTTCCCCTTTCCATGAGCAGTTCTTC. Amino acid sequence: CATSSPFHEQFF.

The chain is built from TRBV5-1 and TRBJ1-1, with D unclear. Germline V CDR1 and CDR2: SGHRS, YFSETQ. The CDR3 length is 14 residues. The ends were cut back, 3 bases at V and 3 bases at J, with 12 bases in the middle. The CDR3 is CASSSSDTYTEAFF. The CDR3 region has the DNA TGCGCCAGCAGCTCTTCTGACACGTACACTGAAGCTTTCTTT.

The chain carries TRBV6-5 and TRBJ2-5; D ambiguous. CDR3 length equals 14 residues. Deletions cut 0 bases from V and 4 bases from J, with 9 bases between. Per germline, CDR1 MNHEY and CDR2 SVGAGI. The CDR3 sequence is CASSYSDAPETQYF. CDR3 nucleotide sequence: TGTGCCAGCAGTTACTCGGACGCCCCAGAGACCCAGTACTTC.